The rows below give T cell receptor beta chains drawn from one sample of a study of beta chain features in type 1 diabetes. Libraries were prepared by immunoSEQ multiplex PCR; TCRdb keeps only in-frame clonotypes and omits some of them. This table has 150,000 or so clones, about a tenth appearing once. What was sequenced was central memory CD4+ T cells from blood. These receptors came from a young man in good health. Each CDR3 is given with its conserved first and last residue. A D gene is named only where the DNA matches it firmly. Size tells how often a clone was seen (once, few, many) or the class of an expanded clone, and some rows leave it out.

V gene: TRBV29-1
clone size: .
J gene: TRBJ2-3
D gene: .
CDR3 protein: CSVAEASDTQYF
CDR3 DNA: TGCAGCGTCGCAGAGGCCTCAGATACGCAGTATTTT

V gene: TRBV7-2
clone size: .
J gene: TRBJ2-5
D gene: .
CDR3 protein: CASSSGLSVETQYF
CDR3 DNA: TGTGCCAGCAGCTCCGGACTAAGCGTTGAGACCCAGTACTTC

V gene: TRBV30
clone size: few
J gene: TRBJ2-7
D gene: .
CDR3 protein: CAWSSTGYEQYF
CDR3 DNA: TGTGCCTGGAGCTCTACCGGCTACGAGCAGTACTTC

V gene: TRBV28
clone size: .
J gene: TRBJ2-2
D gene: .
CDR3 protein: CASGGALNTGELFF
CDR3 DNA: TGTGCCAGCGGAGGGGCTTTGAACACCGGGGAGCTGTTTTTT

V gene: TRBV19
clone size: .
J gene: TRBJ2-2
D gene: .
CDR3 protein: CASSQGNANTGELFF
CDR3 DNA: TGTGCCAGTTCCCAGGGGAACGCGAACACCGGGGAGCTGTTTTTT

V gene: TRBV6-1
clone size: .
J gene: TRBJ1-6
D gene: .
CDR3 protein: CASRPVRGGRSPLHF
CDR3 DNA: TGTGCCAGCAGACCTGTACGGGGTGGGCGGTCACCCCTCCACTTT

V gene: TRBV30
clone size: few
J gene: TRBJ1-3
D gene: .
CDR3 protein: CAWGTSRSGNTIYF
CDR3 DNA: TGTGCCTGGGGGACATCCCGCTCTGGAAACACCATATATTTT

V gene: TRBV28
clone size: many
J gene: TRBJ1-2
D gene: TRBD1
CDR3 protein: CASSPRTGGNGYTF
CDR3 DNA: TGTGCCAGCAGCCCTCGGACAGGGGGCAATGGCTACACCTTC

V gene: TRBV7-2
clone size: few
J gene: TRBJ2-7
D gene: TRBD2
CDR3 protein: CASSRAGGEQYF
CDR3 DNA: TGTGCCAGCAGCCGCGCGGGGGGCGAGCAGTACTTC

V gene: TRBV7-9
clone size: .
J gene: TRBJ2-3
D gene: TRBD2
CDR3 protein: CASTLSGGRADTQYF
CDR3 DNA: TGTGCCAGCACCTTAAGCGGGGGGCGTGCAGATACGCAGTATTTT

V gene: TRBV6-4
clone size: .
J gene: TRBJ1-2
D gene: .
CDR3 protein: CASSQETRSYGYTF
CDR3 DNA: TGTGCCAGCAGCCAGGAAACCAGGTCCTATGGCTACACCTTC

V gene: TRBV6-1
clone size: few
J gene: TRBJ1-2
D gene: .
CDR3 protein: CASSEPFGYTF
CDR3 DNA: TGTGCCAGCAGTGAACCCTTTGGCTACACCTTC

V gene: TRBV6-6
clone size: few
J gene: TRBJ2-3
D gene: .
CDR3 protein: CASSSQPDTQYF
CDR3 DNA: TGTGCCAGCAGTTCACAACCAGATACGCAGTATTTT

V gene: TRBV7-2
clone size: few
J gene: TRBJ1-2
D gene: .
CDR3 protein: CASSFSEDYGYTF
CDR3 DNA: TGTGCCAGCAGCTTTTCCGAGGACTATGGCTACACCTTC

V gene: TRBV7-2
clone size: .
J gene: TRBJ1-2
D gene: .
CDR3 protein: CASSYTGGNYGYTF
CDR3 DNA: TGTGCCAGCAGCTACACGGGGGGAAACTATGGCTACACCTTC

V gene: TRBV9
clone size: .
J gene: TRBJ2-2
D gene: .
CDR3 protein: CASSPAAAINTGELFF
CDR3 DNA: TGTGCCAGCAGCCCGGCGGCTGCCATCAACACCGGGGAGCTGTTTTTT

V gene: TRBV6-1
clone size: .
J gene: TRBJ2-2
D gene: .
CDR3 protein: CASRGSVRGSGELFF
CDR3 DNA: TGTGCCAGCAGGGGCTCGGTACGGGGGAGCGGGGAGCTGTTTTTT

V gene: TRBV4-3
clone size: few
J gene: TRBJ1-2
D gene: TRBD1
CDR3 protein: CASSRTAGTGGYGYTF
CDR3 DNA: TGCGCCAGCAGCCGAACCGCCGGGACAGGGGGATATGGCTACACCTTC

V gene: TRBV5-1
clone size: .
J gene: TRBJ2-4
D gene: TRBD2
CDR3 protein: CASSPRASGAINIQYF
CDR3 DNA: TGCGCCAGCAGCCCCAGGGCTAGCGGGGCTATAAACATTCAGTACTTC

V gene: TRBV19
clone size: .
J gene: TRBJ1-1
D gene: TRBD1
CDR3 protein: CASSVGTGEYTEAFF
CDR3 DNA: TGTGCCAGTAGTGTCGGGACAGGCGAATACACTGAAGCTTTCTTT

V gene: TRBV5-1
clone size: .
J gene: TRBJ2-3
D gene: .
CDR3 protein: CASSLAGTSTDTQYF
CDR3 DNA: TGCGCCAGCAGCTTGGCAGGGACTAGCACAGATACGCAGTATTTT

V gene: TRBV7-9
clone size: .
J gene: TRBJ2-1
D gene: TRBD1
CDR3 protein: CASSLFPDRGLYNEQFF
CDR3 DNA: TGTGCCAGCAGCTTATTCCCGGACAGGGGACTCTACAATGAGCAGTTCTTC

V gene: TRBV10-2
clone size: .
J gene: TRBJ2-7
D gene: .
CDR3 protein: CASSFGYYYEQYF
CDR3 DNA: TGCGCCAGCAGTTTCGGGTATTACTACGAGCAGTACTTC

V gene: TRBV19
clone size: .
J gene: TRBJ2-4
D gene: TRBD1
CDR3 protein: CASSPRTGGPAKNIQYF
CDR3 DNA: TGTGCCAGTAGTCCACGGACAGGGGGCCCTGCCAAAAACATTCAGTACTTC

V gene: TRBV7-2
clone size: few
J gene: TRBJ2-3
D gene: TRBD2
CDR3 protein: CASSPPGLDTDTQYF
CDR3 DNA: TGTGCCAGCAGCCCCCCGGGACTAGATACAGATACGCAGTATTTT

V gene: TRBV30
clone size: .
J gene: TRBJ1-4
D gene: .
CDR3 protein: CASMGRFSEKLFF
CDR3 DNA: TGTGCCTCAATGGGGCGGTTTTCTGAAAAACTGTTTTTT

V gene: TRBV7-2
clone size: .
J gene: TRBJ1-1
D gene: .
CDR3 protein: CASTVRGEAFF
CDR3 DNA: TGTGCCAGCACCGTAAGGGGTGAAGCTTTCTTT

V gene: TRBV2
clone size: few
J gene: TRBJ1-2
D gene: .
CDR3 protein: CASKVFDGYTF
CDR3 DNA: TGTGCGAGTAAAGTGTTTGATGGCTACACCTTC

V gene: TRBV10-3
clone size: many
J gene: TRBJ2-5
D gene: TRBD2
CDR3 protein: CAISPSGGAQETQYF
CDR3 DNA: TGTGCCATCAGTCCTAGCGGGGGGGCCCAAGAGACCCAGTACTTC

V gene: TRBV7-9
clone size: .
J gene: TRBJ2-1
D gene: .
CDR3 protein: CASSLRALVNNEQFF
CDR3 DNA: TGTGCCAGCAGCTTAAGGGCACTAGTTAACAATGAGCAGTTCTTC

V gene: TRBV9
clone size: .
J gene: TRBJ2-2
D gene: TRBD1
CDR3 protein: CASSGQGAIGELFF
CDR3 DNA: TGTGCCAGCAGCGGACAGGGGGCTATCGGGGAGCTGTTTTTT

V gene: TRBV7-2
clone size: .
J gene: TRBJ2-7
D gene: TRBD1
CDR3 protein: CASSEGQATEQYF
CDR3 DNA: TGTGCCAGCAGCGAGGGACAGGCCACCGAGCAGTACTTC

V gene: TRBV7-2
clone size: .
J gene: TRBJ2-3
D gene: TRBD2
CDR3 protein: CASSSGPGGATDTQYF
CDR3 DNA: TGTGCCAGCAGCTCAGGGCCGGGGGGGGCGACAGATACGCAGTATTTT

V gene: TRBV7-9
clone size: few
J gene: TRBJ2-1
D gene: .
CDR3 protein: CASSLSPGAYSYNEQFF
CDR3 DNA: TGTGCCAGCAGCTTAAGCCCGGGAGCCTACTCCTACAATGAGCAGTTCTTC

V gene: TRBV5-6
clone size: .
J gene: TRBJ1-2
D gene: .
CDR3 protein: CASSLLGRNYGYTF
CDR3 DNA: TGTGCCAGCAGCTTGCTGGGGCGAAACTATGGCTACACCTTC

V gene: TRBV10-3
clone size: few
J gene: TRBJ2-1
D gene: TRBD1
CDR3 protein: CAIGGGQGYNEQFF
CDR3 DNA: TGTGCCATCGGAGGGGGACAGGGCTACAATGAGCAGTTCTTC

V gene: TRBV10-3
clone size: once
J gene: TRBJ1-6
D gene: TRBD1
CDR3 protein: CAISPQGDNSPLHF
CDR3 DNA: TGTGCCATCAGCCCCCAGGGGGACAATTCACCCCTCCACTTT

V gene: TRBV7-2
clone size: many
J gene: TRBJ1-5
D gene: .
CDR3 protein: CASSSGLGWNQPQHF
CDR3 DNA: TGTGCCAGCAGCTCGGGACTAGGGTGGAATCAGCCCCAGCATTTT

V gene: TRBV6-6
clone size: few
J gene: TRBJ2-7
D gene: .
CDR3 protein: CASSYSGSHYEQYF
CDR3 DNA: TGTGCCAGCAGTTACTCGGGGAGCCACTACGAGCAGTACTTC

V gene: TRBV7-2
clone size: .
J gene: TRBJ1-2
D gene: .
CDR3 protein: CASSLFQRGYTF
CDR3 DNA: TGTGCCAGCAGCTTATTTCAGCGCGGCTACACCTTC

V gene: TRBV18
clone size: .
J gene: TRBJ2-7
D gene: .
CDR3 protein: CASSPPSWSSYEQYF
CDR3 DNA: TGTGCCAGCTCACCACCCAGTTGGAGCTCCTACGAGCAGTACTTC

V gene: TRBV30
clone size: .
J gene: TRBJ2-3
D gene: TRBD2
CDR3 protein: CAWSVRFSGGSTDTQYF
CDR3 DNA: TGTGCCTGGAGTGTACGTTTCAGCGGGGGTTCCACAGATACGCAGTATTTT

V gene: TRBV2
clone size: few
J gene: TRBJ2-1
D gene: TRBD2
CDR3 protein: CASTNRRASGGNEQFF
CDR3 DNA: TGTGCCAGCACCAACCGGAGGGCTAGCGGGGGTAATGAGCAGTTCTTC

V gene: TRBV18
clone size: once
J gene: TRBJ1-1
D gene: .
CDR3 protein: CASSPSEGRVNTEAFF
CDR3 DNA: TGTGCCAGCTCACCATCGGAGGGCAGAGTGAACACTGAAGCTTTCTTT

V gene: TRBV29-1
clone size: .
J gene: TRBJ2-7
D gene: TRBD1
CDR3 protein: CSVIRDRGNYEQYF
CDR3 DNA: TGCAGCGTCATCCGGGACAGGGGCAACTACGAGCAGTACTTC

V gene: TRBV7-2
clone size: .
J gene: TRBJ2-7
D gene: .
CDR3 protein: CASSLSGQGDEQYF
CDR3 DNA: TGTGCCAGCAGCTTATCGGGACAAGGTGACGAGCAGTACTTC

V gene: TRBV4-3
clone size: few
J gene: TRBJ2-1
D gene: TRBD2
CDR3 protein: CASKQTSGALNEQFF
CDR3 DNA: TGCGCCAGCAAACAGACTAGCGGGGCCCTGAATGAGCAGTTCTTC

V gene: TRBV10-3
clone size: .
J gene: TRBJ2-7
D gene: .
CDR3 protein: CATTRQESSYEQYF
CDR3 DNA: TGTGCCACCACGCGACAGGAAAGTAGCTACGAGCAGTACTTC